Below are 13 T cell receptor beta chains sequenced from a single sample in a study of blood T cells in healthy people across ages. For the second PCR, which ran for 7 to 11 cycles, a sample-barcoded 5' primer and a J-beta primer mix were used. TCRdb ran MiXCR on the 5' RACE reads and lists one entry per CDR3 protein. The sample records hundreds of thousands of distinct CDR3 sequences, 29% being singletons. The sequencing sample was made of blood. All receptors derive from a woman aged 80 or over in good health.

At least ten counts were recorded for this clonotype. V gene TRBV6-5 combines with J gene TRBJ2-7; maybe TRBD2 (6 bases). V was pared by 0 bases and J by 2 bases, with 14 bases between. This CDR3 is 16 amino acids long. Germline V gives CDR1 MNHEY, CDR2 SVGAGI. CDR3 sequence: CASSYSMDAGTYEQYF. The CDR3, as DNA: TGTGCCAGCAGTTACTCGATGGATGCGGGGACCTACGAGCAGTACTTC.

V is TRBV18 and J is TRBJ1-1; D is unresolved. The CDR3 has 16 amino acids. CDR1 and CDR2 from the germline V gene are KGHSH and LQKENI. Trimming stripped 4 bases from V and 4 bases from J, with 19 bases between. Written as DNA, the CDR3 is TGTGCCAGCTCACGCCTAAACTTCGACGGAGGCACTGAAGCTTTCTTT. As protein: CASSRLNFDGGTEAFF.

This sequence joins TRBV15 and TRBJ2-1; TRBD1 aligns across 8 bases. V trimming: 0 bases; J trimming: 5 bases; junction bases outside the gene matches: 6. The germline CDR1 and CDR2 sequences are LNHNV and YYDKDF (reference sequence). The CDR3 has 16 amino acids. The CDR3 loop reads CATSRDYRGAHNEQFF. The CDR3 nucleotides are TGTGCCACCAGCAGAGACTACAGGGGGGCACACAATGAGCAGTTCTTC.

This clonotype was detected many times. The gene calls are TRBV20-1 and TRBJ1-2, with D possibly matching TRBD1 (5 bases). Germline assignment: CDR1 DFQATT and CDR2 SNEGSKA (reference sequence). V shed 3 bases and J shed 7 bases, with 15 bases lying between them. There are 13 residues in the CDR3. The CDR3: CSASVSGAIGYTF. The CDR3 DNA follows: TGCAGTGCTAGTGTATCTGGGGCGATTGGCTACACCTTC.

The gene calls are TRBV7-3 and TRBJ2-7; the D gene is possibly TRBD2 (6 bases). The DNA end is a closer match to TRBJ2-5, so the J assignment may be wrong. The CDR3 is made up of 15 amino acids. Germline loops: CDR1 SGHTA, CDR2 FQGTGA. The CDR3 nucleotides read TGTGCCAGCAGCTTAAGCGGGACCCAGCAAGAGACCCAGTACTTC. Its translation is CASSLSGTQQETQYF.

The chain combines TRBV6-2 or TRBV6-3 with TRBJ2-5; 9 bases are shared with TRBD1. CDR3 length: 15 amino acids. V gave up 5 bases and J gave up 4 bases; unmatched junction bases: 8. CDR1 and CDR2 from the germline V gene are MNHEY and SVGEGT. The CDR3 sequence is CASSARGTGRETQYF. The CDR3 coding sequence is TGTGCCAGCAGTGCGAGGGGGACAGGGCGAGAGACCCAGTACTTC.

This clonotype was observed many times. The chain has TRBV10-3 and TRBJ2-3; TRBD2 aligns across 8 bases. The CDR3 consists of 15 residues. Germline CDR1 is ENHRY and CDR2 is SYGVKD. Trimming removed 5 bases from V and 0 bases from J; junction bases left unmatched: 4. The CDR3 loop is CAISWTSRSTDTQYF. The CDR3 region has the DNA TGTGCCATCAGTTGGACTAGCCGAAGCACAGATACGCAGTATTTT.

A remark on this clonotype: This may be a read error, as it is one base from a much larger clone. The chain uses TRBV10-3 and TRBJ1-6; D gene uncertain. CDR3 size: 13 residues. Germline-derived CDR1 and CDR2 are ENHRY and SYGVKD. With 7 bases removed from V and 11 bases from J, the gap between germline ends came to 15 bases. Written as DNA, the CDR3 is TGTGCCATCAAAACTACCCCAAATCCACCCCTCCACTTT. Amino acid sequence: CAIKTTPNPPLHF.

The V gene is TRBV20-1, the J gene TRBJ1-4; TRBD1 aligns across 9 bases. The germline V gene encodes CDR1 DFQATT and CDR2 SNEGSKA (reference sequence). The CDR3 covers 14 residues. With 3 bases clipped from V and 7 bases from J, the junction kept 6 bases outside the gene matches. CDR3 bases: TGCAGTGCTAGGACCGGGACAGGGTTTGAAAAACTGTTTTTT. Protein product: CSARTGTGFEKLFF.

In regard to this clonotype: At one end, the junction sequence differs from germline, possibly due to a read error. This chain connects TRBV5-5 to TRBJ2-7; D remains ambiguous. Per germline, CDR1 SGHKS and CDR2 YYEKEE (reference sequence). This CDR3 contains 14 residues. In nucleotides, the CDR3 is TGCGCCAGCAGCCAAGACCAGTCCTCCTACGAGCAGTACTTC. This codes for CASSQDQSSYEQYF.

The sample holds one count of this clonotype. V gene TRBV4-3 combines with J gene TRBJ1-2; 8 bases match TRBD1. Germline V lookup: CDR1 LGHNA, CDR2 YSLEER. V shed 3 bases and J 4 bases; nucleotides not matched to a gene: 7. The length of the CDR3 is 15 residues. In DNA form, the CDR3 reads TGCGCCAGCAGCCAGGGACTCCAGGGGGCCTATGGCTACACCTTC. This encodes CASSQGLQGAYGYTF.

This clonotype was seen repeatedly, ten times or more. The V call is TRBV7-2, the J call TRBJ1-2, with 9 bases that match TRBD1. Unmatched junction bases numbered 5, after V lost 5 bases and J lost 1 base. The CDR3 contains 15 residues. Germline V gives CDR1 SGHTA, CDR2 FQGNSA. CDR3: CASSVRDRDNYGYTF. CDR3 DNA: TGTGCCAGCAGCGTCCGGGACAGGGATAACTATGGCTACACCTTC. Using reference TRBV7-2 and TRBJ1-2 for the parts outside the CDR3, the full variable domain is GAGVSQSPSNKVTEKGKDVELRCDPISGHTALYWYRQSLGQGLEFLIYFQGNSAPDKSGLPSDRFSAERTGGSVSTLTIQRTQQEDSAVYLCASSVRDRDNYGYTFGSGTRLTVV.

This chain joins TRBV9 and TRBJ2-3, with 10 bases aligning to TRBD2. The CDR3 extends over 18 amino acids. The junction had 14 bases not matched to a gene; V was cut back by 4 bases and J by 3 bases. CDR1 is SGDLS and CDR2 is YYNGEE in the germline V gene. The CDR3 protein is CASSQRTSGGLETDTQYF. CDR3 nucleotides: TGTGCCAGCAGCCAGCGGACTAGCGGAGGTTTGGAGACAGATACGCAGTATTTT.